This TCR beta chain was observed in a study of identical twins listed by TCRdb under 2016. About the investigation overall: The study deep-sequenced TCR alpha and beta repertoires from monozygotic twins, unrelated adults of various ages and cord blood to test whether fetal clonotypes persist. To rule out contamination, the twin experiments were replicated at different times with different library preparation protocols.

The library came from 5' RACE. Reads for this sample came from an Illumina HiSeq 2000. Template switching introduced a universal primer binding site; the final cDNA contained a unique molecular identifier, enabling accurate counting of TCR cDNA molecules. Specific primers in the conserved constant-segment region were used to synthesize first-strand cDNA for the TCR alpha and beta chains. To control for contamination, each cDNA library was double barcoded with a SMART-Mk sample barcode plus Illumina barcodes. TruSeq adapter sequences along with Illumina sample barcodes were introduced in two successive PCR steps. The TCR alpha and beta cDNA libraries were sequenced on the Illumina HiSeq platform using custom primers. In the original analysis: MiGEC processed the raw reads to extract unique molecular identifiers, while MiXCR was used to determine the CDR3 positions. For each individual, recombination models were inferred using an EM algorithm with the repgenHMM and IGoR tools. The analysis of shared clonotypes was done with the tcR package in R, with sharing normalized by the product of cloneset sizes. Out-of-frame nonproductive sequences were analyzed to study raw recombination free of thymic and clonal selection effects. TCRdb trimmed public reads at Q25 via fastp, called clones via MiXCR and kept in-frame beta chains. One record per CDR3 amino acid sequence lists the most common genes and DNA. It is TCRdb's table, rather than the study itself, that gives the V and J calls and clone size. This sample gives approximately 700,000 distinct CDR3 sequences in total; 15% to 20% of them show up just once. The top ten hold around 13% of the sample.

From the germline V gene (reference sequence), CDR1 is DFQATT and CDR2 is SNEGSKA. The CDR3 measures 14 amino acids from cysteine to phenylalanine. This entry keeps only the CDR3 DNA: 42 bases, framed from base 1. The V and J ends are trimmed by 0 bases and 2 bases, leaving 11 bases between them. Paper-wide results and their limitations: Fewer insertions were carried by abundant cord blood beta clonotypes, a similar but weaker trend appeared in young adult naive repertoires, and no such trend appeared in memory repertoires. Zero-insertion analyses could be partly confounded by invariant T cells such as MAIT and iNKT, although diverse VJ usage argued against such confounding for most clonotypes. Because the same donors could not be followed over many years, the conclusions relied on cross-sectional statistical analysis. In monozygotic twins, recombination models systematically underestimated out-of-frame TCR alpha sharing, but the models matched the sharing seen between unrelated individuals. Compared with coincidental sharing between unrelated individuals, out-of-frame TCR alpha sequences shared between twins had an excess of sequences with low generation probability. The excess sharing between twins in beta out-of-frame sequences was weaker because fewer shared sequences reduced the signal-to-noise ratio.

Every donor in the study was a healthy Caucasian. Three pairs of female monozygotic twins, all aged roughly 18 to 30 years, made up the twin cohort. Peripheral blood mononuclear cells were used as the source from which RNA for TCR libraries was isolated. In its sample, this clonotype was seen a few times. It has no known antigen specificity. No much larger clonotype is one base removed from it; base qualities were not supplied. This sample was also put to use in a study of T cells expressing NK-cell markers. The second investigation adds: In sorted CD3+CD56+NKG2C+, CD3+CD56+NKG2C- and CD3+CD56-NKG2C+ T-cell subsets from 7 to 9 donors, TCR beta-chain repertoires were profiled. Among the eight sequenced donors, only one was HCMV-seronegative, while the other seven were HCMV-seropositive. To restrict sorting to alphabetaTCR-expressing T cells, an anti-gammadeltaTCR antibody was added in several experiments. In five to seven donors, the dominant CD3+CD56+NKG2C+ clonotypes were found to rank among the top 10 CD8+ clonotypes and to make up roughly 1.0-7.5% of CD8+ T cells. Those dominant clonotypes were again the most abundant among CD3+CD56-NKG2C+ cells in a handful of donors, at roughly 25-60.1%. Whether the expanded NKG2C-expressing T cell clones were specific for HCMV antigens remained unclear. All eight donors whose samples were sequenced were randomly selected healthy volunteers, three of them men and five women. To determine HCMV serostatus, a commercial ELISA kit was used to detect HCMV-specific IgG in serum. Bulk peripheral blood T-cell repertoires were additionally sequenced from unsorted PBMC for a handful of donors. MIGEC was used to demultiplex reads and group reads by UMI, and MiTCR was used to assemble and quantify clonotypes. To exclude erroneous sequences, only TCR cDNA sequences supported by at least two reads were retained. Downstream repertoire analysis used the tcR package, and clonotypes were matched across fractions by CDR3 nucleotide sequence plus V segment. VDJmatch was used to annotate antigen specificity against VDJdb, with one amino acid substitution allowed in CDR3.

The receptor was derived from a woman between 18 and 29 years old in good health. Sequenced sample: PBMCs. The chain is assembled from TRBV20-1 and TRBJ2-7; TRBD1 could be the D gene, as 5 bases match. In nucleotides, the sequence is TGCAGTGCTAGAGATCAGGGCCCCGCCTACGAGCAGTACTTC. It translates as CSARDQGPAYEQYF.